Following are 29 T cell receptor beta chains from one sample sequenced in a study of cytomegalovirus exposure and HLA in healthy donors. The study ran its PCR with 60 Vbeta and 13 Jbeta primers. Here immunoSEQ multiplex PCR was the method, and the copy in TCRdb shows in-frame clones only, minus some. The sample records 140,000 or so clones, roughly 80% being singletons. Sequences were obtained from PBMCs. The receptors shown here come from a male donor in good health and CMV-seronegative.

V is TRBV2 and J is TRBJ2-1, with 7 bases fitting TRBD2. The trim removed 3 bases at V and 9 bases at J, leaving 11 bases unmatched. The germline V gene has CDR1 SNHLY and CDR2 FYNNEI. The CDR3 is 15 residues long. The CDR3 bases are TGTGCCAGCAGTGATTTAGCGGGTAATGTCTTTGAGCAGTTCTTC. Its protein product is CASSDLAGNVFEQFF.

The chain combines TRBV7-3 with TRBJ1-6, with TRBD1 as a possible D gene (5 bases). The V gene's germline CDR1 is SGHTA and CDR2 FQGTGA. V was trimmed by 5 bases and J by 7 bases, leaving 12 bases between them. This CDR3 comprises 14 residues. DNA of the CDR3: TGTGCCAGCAGCAACACCCCAGGGAATTCACCCCTCCACTTT. Its translation: CASSNTPGNSPLHF.

This sequence joins TRBV6-5 and TRBJ2-2; TRBD1 matches 8 bases. The CDR3 sequence is 15 residues long. V trimming: 6 bases; J trimming: 4 bases; junction bases outside the gene matches: 7. Looked up from germline, CDR1 is MNHEY and CDR2 is SVGAGI. The CDR3 DNA is TGTGCCAGCAGCATGGACAGGGCGGTCACCGGGGAGCTGTTTTTT. Its protein product is CASSMDRAVTGELFF.

CDR3 in amino acids: CASSRDTSGNTIYF. CDR3 DNA sequence: TGTGCCAGCAGCCGGGACACCTCTGGAAACACCATATATTTT. This sequence joins TRBV6-5 and TRBJ1-3; tentatively, D is TRBD1 (6 bases). The CDR3 extends over 14 amino acids. The germline V gene has CDR1 MNHEY and CDR2 SVGAGI. Trimming stripped 6 bases from V and 0 bases from J, with 9 bases between.

The V call is TRBV11-3, the J call TRBJ2-7; TRBD1 matches 10 bases. The CDR3 covers 13 residues. From germline, CDR1 is SGHNT and CDR2 YENEEA. With V trimmed by 5 bases and J by 6 bases, 4 bases remained unmatched. CDR3: CASSRDRGGEQYF. The CDR3 nucleotides read TGTGCCAGCAGCCGGGACAGGGGAGGCGAGCAGTACTTC.

The chain uses TRBV6-5 and TRBJ2-7; 8 positions agree with TRBD1. V lost 0 bases and J lost 5; bases outside the gene matches: 6. Germline loops: CDR1 MNHEY, CDR2 SVGAGI. The CDR3 covers 15 residues. The CDR3 coding sequence is TGTGCCAGCAGTTACTCGATCAGGGGGCAGAACGAGCAGTACTTC. Translation gives CASSYSIRGQNEQYF.

The rearrangement joins TRBV19 to TRBJ2-7; 7 bases map to TRBD2. The CDR3 spans 15 residues. CDR1 and CDR2 (germline): LNHDA, SQIVND (reference sequence). The ends lost 5 bases at V and 4 bases at J; junction bases unmatched: 11. The CDR3 nucleotides are TGTGCCAGTAGTTCCCCCTCCGGGGGAGGGTACGAGCAGTACTTC. Amino acid sequence: CASSSPSGGGYEQYF.

V usage is TRBV7-8 and J usage is TRBJ2-5; TRBD2 matches 8 bases. Near its end, the DNA agrees better with TRBJ2-7, so the J call may be wrong. This CDR3 contains 15 residues. From germline, CDR1 is SGHVS and CDR2 FQNEAQ. The CDR3 nucleotides read TGTGCCAGCAGCTTAGCGGGAGGGACTAGGAACGAGCAGTACTTC. Protein: CASSLAGGTRNEQYF.

The chain recombines TRBV5-8 with TRBJ2-7; no clear D gene. The CDR3 is 12 amino acids. Looked up from germline, CDR1 is SGHTS and CDR2 is YDEGEE. Trimming stripped 3 bases from V and 5 bases from J, with 9 bases between. CDR3 loop: CASSSEWDEQYF. In DNA form, the CDR3 reads TGTGCCAGCAGCTCGGAGTGGGACGAGCAGTACTTC.

The V call is TRBV28, the J call TRBJ2-1; perhaps TRBD2 as D (6 bases). The CDR3 is made up of 14 amino acids. V was trimmed by 5 bases and J by 15 bases, leaving 23 bases between them. The germline CDR1 and CDR2 sequences are MDHEN and SYDVKM. Here the CDR3 DNA reads TGTGCCAGCAGTAACCCCCGAGTGGAGGGGTGGTCGTTCTTC. It translates to CASSNPRVEGWSFF.

The table lists this clone with a count of one. The chain recombines TRBV6-6 with TRBJ1-2, with D possibly being TRBD1 (5 bases). Germline-derived CDR1 and CDR2 are MNHNY and SVGAGI (reference sequence). The V end was cut by 10 bases, the J end by 1 base, with 16 bases between. There are 14 residues in the CDR3. CDR3 sequence: CATNTQTDNYGYTF. The CDR3 DNA sequence: TGTGCCACCAACACCCAGACAGATAACTATGGCTACACCTTC.

This sequence joins TRBV10-3 and TRBJ2-1, with D tentatively TRBD2 (5 bases). V was shortened by 5 bases and J by 6 bases, with 14 bases between the two germline ends. The CDR3 length is 14 residues. In germline, CDR1 is ENHRY, CDR2 SYGVKD. The CDR3 here is CAISSSDLINEQFF. The CDR3 nucleotides are TGTGCCATCAGTTCCTCGGACTTGATCAATGAGCAGTTCTTC.

The CDR3 sequence: CASSMRVASNTGELFF. CDR3 bases: TGTGCCAGTAGTATGAGGGTAGCGTCGAACACCGGGGAGCTGTTTTTT. The chain couples TRBV19 to TRBJ2-2; D perhaps matches TRBD2 (5 bases). There are 16 residues in the CDR3. Per germline, CDR1 LNHDA and CDR2 SQIVND (reference sequence). V dropped 3 bases and J dropped 0 bases, with 11 bases sitting between them.

The rearrangement joins TRBV4-3 to TRBJ2-1; D uncertain. The CDR3 is made up of 16 amino acids. The V end was cut by 1 base, the J end by 5 bases, with 15 bases between. CDR1 and CDR2 (germline): LGHNA, YSLEER. Written as DNA, the CDR3 is TGCGCCAGCAGCCAAGGAGCAGCGACCACCGACAATGAGCAGTTCTTC. Translated, it gives CASSQGAATTDNEQFF.

The chain is built from TRBV6-5 and TRBJ2-7; D is perhaps TRBD2 (7 bases). V shed 6 bases and J shed 3 bases, with 15 bases lying between them. The V gene's germline CDR1 is MNHEY and CDR2 SVGAGI. This CDR3 is built from 14 residues. The CDR3 here is CASRNGGLHYEQYF. CDR3 bases: TGTGCCAGCAGAAACGGGGGGCTACACTACGAGCAGTACTTC.

This clone has a single count. The chain links TRBV30 to TRBJ2-5; weak D call: TRBD1 (6 bases). The germline V and J ends were trimmed by 5 bases and 1 base, with 11 bases remaining between them. CDR1 is GTSNPN and CDR2 is SVGIG in the germline V gene (reference sequence). The CDR3 covers 13 residues. The CDR3: CAWAGQIQETQYF. The CDR3 region has the DNA TGTGCCTGGGCAGGACAGATCCAAGAGACCCAGTACTTC.

The gene calls are TRBV12-5 and TRBJ2-3, with TRBD2 matching 13 bases. Germline-derived CDR1 and CDR2 are LGHNT and FRNRAP. Trimming cost V 9 bases and J 8 bases; bases outside gene matches: 11. This CDR3 spans 15 amino acids. The CDR3 reads CASGTGTSGEVTQYF. The CDR3 DNA reads as TGTGCTAGCGGAACCGGGACTAGCGGGGAGGTTACGCAGTATTTT.

The chain employs TRBV10-1 and TRBJ2-3; 9 bases match TRBD1. This CDR3 region has 16 residues. Germline trimming cut 4 bases from V and 0 bases from J; bases unmatched to any gene: 5. Germline assignment: CDR1 WNHNN and CDR2 SYGVQD (reference sequence). The CDR3 sequence is CASSVGQGRSTDTQYF. CDR3 DNA sequence: TGCGCCAGCAGTGTGGGACAGGGAAGGAGCACAGATACGCAGTATTTT.

This clone was recorded a few times. The V call is TRBV2, the J call TRBJ2-2, with TRBD1 as a possible D gene (5 bases). Trimming removed 4 bases from V and 6 bases from J, with 12 bases in between. Per germline, CDR1 SNHLY and CDR2 FYNNEI. The CDR3 has 14 amino acids. The CDR3 nucleotides read TGTGCCAGCAGTGGGCAGGGAATAGCCGGGGAGCTGTTTTTT. Its translation: CASSGQGIAGELFF.

The rearrangement uses TRBV19 and TRBJ1-2, with D unclear. CDR1 LNHDA and CDR2 SQIVND come from the germline V gene (reference sequence). The CDR3 is 13 residues long. With 6 bases removed from V and 1 base from J, the gap between germline ends came to 9 bases. This chain's CDR3 is CASRMLGNYGYTF. CDR3 in DNA: TGTGCCAGTAGGATGCTCGGTAACTATGGCTACACCTTC.

The rearrangement links TRBV19 to TRBJ1-4; no clear D gene. From germline, CDR1 is LNHDA and CDR2 SQIVND (reference sequence). This CDR3 spans 14 amino acids. The V end lost 6 bases, the J end lost 2 bases, and 10 bases lay between the germline ends. The CDR3 here is CASRKSPTNEKLFF. The CDR3 DNA follows: TGTGCCAGTAGGAAGAGTCCGACTAATGAAAAACTGTTTTTT. Looking up the rest from reference TRBV19 and TRBJ1-4 gives the full variable domain: DGGITQSPKYLFRKEGQNVTLSCEQNLNHDAMYWYRQDPGQGLRLIYYSQIVNDFQKGDIAEGYSVSREKKESFPLTVTSAQKNPTAFYLCASRKSPTNEKLFFGSGTQLSVL.

The rearrangement links TRBV6-6 to TRBJ2-7; 8 bases line up with TRBD1. Germline V CDR1 and CDR2: MNHNY, SVGAGI (reference sequence). CDR3 length: 15 residues. J gave up 7 bases and V 0 bases, and 8 bases lay outside the gene matches. CDR3 in amino acids: CASSYSFQGAEEQYF. The CDR3 DNA sequence: TGTGCCAGCAGTTACTCTTTCCAGGGGGCGGAGGAGCAGTACTTC.

The chain uses TRBV19 and TRBJ1-4, with D uncertain. Trimming shortened V by 9 bases and J by 8 bases, and 19 bases separated the two germline ends. Per germline, CDR1 LNHDA and CDR2 SQIVND (reference sequence). CDR3 length: 14 residues. CDR3 sequence: CASSWRSGDEKLFF. The CDR3, as DNA: TGTGCCAGCTCCTGGAGGTCAGGAGACGAAAAACTGTTTTTT.

V gene TRBV29-1 combines with J gene TRBJ2-7, with TRBD1 identical over 10 bases. This CDR3 has 13 amino acids. Germline V gene data show CDR1 as SQVTM and CDR2 as ANQGSEA. J gave up 6 bases and V 1 base, and 3 bases lay outside the gene matches. Written as DNA, the CDR3 is TGCAGCGTTGAAGGGACAGGGGGTTCCGAGCAGTACTTC. Residues: CSVEGTGGSEQYF.

J is TRBJ2-7 and V is TRBV5-5; 11 bases are shared with TRBD2. Germline CDR1 SGHKS, CDR2 YYEKEE (reference sequence). The CDR3 sequence is 18 residues long. J gave up 5 bases and V 0 bases, and 13 bases lay outside the gene matches. In DNA, the CDR3 is TGTGCCAGCAGCTTGGTGGTAGCGGGAGGGCCTAGGGAGAACGAGCAGTACTTC. Translation: CASSLVVAGGPRENEQYF.

The rearrangement uses TRBV7-2 and TRBJ1-5; D gene ambiguous. Germline-derived CDR1 and CDR2 are SGHTA and FQGNSA. Trimming took off 4 bases at V and 0 bases at J, with 13 bases between the two ends. The CDR3 has 16 residues. This chain's CDR3 is CASSYEPGLSNQPQHF. For the CDR3, the DNA is TGTGCCAGCAGCTACGAGCCGGGTCTTAGCAATCAGCCCCAGCATTTT.

This clone was detected only a few times. The chain uses TRBV18 and TRBJ1-2; tentatively, D is TRBD1 (6 bases). Trimming pared 4 bases from V and 2 bases from J, leaving 23 bases between. The CDR3 length is 18 residues. Germline V CDR1 and CDR2: KGHSH, LQKENI. This CDR3 reads CASSLREVNVRGNYGYTF. CDR3 coding DNA: TGTGCCAGCTCACTTAGGGAAGTCAATGTCAGGGGCAACTATGGCTACACCTTC.

The J gene is TRBJ1-6, the V gene TRBV15, with a weak D call TRBD1 (5 bases). V gave up 5 bases and J gave up 4 bases, with 9 bases separating them. The CDR3 is 14 amino acids. CDR1 and CDR2 from the germline V gene are LNHNV and YYDKDF (reference sequence). This CDR3 reads CATSLTVYNSPLHF. Here the CDR3 DNA reads TGTGCCACCAGCCTGACAGTGTATAATTCACCCCTCCACTTT. Together with reference TRBV15 and TRBJ1-6, the CDR3 gives the full variable domain: DAMVIQNPRYQVTQFGKPVTLSCSQTLNHNVMYWYQQKSSQAPKLLFHYYDKDFNNEADTPDNFQSRRPNTSFCFLDIRSPGLGDTAMYLCATSLTVYNSPLHFGNGTRLTVT.

To note about this clone: Within the sample, other DNA sequences also encode this same CDR3. The J gene is TRBJ2-2, the V gene TRBV11-3, with D possibly TRBD2 on 5 matching bases. Looked up from germline, CDR1 is SGHNT and CDR2 is YENEEA. The V and J ends lost 3 bases and 5 bases respectively, with 19 bases between them. The CDR3 runs to 17 residues. The CDR3, as DNA: TGTGCCAGCAGCTTGGCCCTATGGGGAGTTGGGACCGGGGAGCTGTTTTTT. Amino acid sequence: CASSLALWGVGTGELFF. Complete variable domain (other parts from reference TRBV11-3 and TRBJ2-2): EAGVVQSPRYKIIEKKQPVAFWCNPISGHNTLYWYLQNLGQGPELLIRYENEEAVDDSQLPKDRFSAERLKGVDSTLKIQPAELGDSAVYLCASSLALWGVGTGELFFGEGSRLTVL.